The 23 T cell receptor beta chains reported below all come from one sample, sequenced in a study of human T cells and chemical hapten exposure. TCRdb itself ran the RACE reads through MiXCR, one entry per CDR3 protein. The sample gives under 450,000 distinct CDR3 sequences, more than 4.5% of which show up once; under 2.5% is in the top ten. Time point: patch test 1, 2 weeks after DPC sensitization. Sample treatment: therapeutic diphenylcyclopropenone sensitization with weekly scalp DPC. The sample in question was whole blood, obtained in connection with sensitization to the hapten diphenylcyclopropenone (DPC). These receptors were taken from a woman in her fifties or sixties with alopecia areata. Some clones in this sample may be carry-over from other donors' samples.

This clonotype has at least ten counts. The chain is built from TRBV18 and TRBJ1-1; D remains unclear. This CDR3 has 13 amino acids. Germline V gene sequence: CDR1 KGHSH, CDR2 LQKENI. Trimming took 2 bases from V and 7 from J, leaving 11 bases between them. CDR3 in amino acids: CASSPLEFLEAFF. The CDR3, as DNA: TGTGCCAGCTCACCATTGGAGTTCCTTGAAGCTTTCTTT.

This clonotype was observed at least ten times. The rearrangement links TRBV11-1 to TRBJ1-1; TRBD1 might be the D (5 bases). Germline-derived CDR1 and CDR2 are SGHAT and FQDESV (reference sequence). V was shortened by 1 base and J by 6 bases, with 15 bases between the two germline ends. The CDR3 is made up of 15 amino acids. DNA for the CDR3: TGTGCCAGCAGCTTAGGAACAGCCGGGACTTCTGAAGCTTTCTTT. Translating it yields CASSLGTAGTSEAFF.

This clonotype came up many times. The V call is TRBV20-1, the J call TRBJ2-7, with 9 bases matching TRBD1. The germline V gene encodes CDR1 DFQATT and CDR2 SNEGSKA (reference sequence). V shed 1 base and J 2 bases; nucleotides not matched to a gene: 9. This CDR3 region has 16 residues. The CDR3: CSARGYGTGTTYEQYF. The CDR3 bases are TGCAGTGCTAGAGGGTACGGGACAGGGACCACCTACGAGCAGTACTTC.

In its sample, this clonotype was seen a few times. This sequence joins TRBV5-1 and TRBJ2-1; 12 bases match TRBD2. The CDR3 extends over 16 amino acids. J was trimmed by 4 bases and V by 3 bases; bases with no gene match: 5. Germline loops: CDR1 SGHRS, CDR2 YFSETQ. This chain's CDR3 is CASSSGLAGRYNEQFF. DNA of the CDR3: TGCGCCAGCAGCTCCGGACTAGCGGGGAGGTACAATGAGCAGTTCTTC.

This clonotype was picked up many times. The rearrangement links TRBV6-6 to TRBJ1-5; D is unclear. Germline V gene lookup returns CDR1 MNHNY and CDR2 SVGAGI (reference sequence). Trimming shortened V by 6 bases and J by 4 bases, and 7 bases separated the two germline ends. This CDR3 region has 12 residues. CDR3 in amino acids: CASRWENQPQHF. Here the CDR3 DNA reads TGTGCCAGCAGATGGGAGAATCAGCCCCAGCATTTT.

The sample holds many counts of this clonotype. The gene calls are TRBV3-1 and TRBJ1-2, with D maybe TRBD1 (6 bases). V lost 4 bases and J lost 4, with 16 bases in between. Germline lookup yields CDR1 LGHDT and CDR2 YNNKEL (reference sequence). CDR3 length: 15 residues. The CDR3 nucleotides are TGTGCCAGCAGCCCTACAGGGAGGTCCGGCTATGGCTACACCTTC. Translation: CASSPTGRSGYGYTF.

This clonotype was picked up a small number of times. The CDR3 region is CASSQLGRQSYGYTF. CDR3 sequence (DNA): TGCGCCAGCAGCCAGCTAGGCCGACAGTCCTATGGCTACACCTTC. This sequence joins TRBV4-1 and TRBJ1-2; a possible D gene is TRBD1 (5 bases). Germline V gene lookup returns CDR1 MGHRA and CDR2 YSYEKL. V was trimmed by 3 bases and J by 4 bases, leaving 15 bases between them. CDR3 size: 15 residues.

V is TRBV3-1 and J is TRBJ1-1; tentatively, D is TRBD1 (6 bases). Germline-derived CDR1 and CDR2 are LGHDT and YNNKEL (reference sequence). Trimming left V 2 bases short and J 6 bases short, with 25 bases between. This CDR3 comprises 18 residues. The CDR3 DNA sequence: TGTGCCAGCAGCCAAACCCTCCCGGGGGCGCTAGTTCTCCCTGAAGCTTTCTTT. This gives the protein CASSQTLPGALVLPEAFF. The full variable domain, its missing parts supplied by reference TRBV3-1 and TRBJ1-1, is DTAVSQTPKYLVTQMGNDKSIKCEQNLGHDTMYWYKQDSKKFLKIMFSYNNKELIINETVPNRFSPKSPDKAHLNLHINSLELGDSAVYFCASSQTLPGALVLPEAFFGQGTRLTVV.

This clonotype was picked up many times. V and J are TRBV11-2 and TRBJ2-3; 7 nucleotides match TRBD1. The length of the CDR3 is 13 residues. Germline V gene lookup returns CDR1 SGHAT and CDR2 FQNNGV. J gave up 4 bases and V 4 bases, and 2 bases lay outside the gene matches. CDR3 nucleotide sequence: TGTGCCAGCAGCTGGGACAGTCCAGATACGCAGTATTTT. This gives the protein CASSWDSPDTQYF.

The J gene is TRBJ2-5, the V gene TRBV10-3; 10 bases are a match to TRBD2. This CDR3 has 12 amino acids. V shed 8 bases and J 3 bases; nucleotides not matched to a gene: 0. Germline V CDR1 and CDR2: ENHRY, SYGVKD. This CDR3 is CAIGLAEETQYF. CDR3 coding DNA: TGTGCCATCGGACTAGCGGAAGAGACCCAGTACTTC.

V is TRBV5-4 and J is TRBJ2-1; 10 bases are a match to TRBD2. CDR3 length: 15 residues. J was trimmed by 8 bases and V by 2 bases; bases with no gene match: 7. Looked up from germline, CDR1 is SGHNT and CDR2 is YYREEE (reference sequence). CDR3 sequence: CASSLALAGVDEQFF. The CDR3 DNA follows: TGTGCCAGCAGCTTAGCCCTAGCGGGAGTCGATGAGCAGTTCTTC.

This clonotype was observed a few times. The chain combines TRBV7-2 with TRBJ2-3, with 9 bases aligning to TRBD2. Trimming at V came to 7 bases and at J to 2 bases, leaving 7 bases not matched to a gene. CDR1 and CDR2 from the germline V gene are SGHTA and FQGNSA. This CDR3 has 15 amino acids. CDR3 bases: TGTGCCAGCACCCTAGCGGGGAGGTCCACAGATACGCAGTATTTT. Residues: CASTLAGRSTDTQYF.

This clonotype showed up many times. V usage is TRBV6-6 and J usage is TRBJ2-5; tentatively, D is TRBD2 (5 bases). The CDR3 extends over 13 amino acids. Trimming pared 0 bases from V and 7 bases from J, leaving 9 bases between. Germline V CDR1 and CDR2: MNHNY, SVGAGI (reference sequence). Here the CDR3 DNA reads TGTGCCAGCAGTTACTCGGACGGAGGGACCCAGTACTTC. It specifies CASSYSDGGTQYF.

This clonotype was observed at least ten times. The chain links TRBV29-1 to TRBJ2-2; D may match TRBD1 or TRBD2 (5 bases each). The V and J ends lost 7 bases and 5 bases respectively, with 11 bases between them. From germline, CDR1 is SQVTM and CDR2 ANQGSEA. The CDR3 has 12 residues. The CDR3 DNA is TGCAGCGGTGCCGAGGGGACCGGGGAGCTGTTTTTT. Its translation is CSGAEGTGELFF.

This clonotype has at least ten counts. The genes are TRBV20-1 and TRBJ1-2, with D possibly being TRBD1 (5 bases). V was cut by 0 bases and J by 1 base, with 6 bases left in between. The CDR3 extends over 13 amino acids. The germline V gene has CDR1 DFQATT and CDR2 SNEGSKA (reference sequence). CDR3 DNA: TGCAGTGCTAGAGAGGGACTTAACTATGGCTACACCTTC. This gives the protein CSAREGLNYGYTF.

This clonotype was seen repeatedly, ten times or more. The chain uses TRBV5-1 and TRBJ1-1; the D gene is possibly TRBD1 (5 bases). The germline gives CDR1 SGHRS, CDR2 YFSETQ. CDR3 length: 15 residues. Trimming took 1 base from V and 0 from J, leaving 10 bases between them. CDR3 region: CASSLPDSLNTEAFF. For the CDR3, the DNA is TGCGCCAGCAGCTTGCCCGACAGCCTGAACACTGAAGCTTTCTTT.

This chain connects TRBV5-1 to TRBJ1-6; 7 bases agree with TRBD1. V lost 4 bases and J lost 10; bases outside the gene matches: 8. The CDR3 totals 14 residues. Germline V gene sequence: CDR1 SGHRS, CDR2 YFSETQ. CDR3 in DNA: TGCGCCAGCAGCCCCACAGGGGACGACTCACCCCTCCACTTT. Translation gives CASSPTGDDSPLHF. The whole variable domain, remainder taken from reference TRBV5-1 and TRBJ1-6, is KAGVTQTPRYLIKTRGQQVTLSCSPISGHRSVSWYQQTPGQGLQFLFEYFSETQRNKGNFPGRFSGRQFSNSRSEMNVSTLELGDSALYLCASSPTGDDSPLHFGNGTRLTVT.

The chain recombines TRBV7-9 with TRBJ2-3; a possible D gene is TRBD1 (6 bases). This CDR3 is built from 16 residues. The V end lost 3 bases, the J end lost 1 base, and 14 bases lay between the germline ends. CDR1 and CDR2 from the germline V gene are SEHNR and FQNEAQ (reference sequence). CDR3 amino acids: CASSFPDRPRTDTQYF. For the CDR3, the DNA is TGTGCCAGCAGCTTCCCAGACAGGCCCCGCACAGATACGCAGTATTTT.

This clonotype has a count of ten or more. The chain links TRBV12-3 or TRBV12-4 to TRBJ1-2; D gene ambiguous. V was pared by 6 bases and J by 8 bases, with 16 bases between. The CDR3 has 13 amino acids. The CDR3 here is CASREGGSEGYTF. In DNA, the CDR3 is TGTGCCAGCAGAGAGGGCGGATCGGAAGGCTACACCTTC.

Remarks on this clonotype: This may be a read error, as it is one base from a much larger clone. The rearrangement links TRBV6-2 or TRBV6-3 to TRBJ1-5; 8 bases are shared with TRBD1. V dropped 7 bases and J dropped 4; count of bases not matched to a gene: 3. The CDR3 length is 13 residues. The V gene's germline CDR1 is MNHEY and CDR2 SVGEGT. CDR3 DNA: TGTGCCAGCACCCGGACAGGGAATCAGCCCCAGCATTTT. It yields the protein CASTRTGNQPQHF.

This clonotype was detected ten times or more. The rearrangement uses TRBV29-1 and TRBJ2-6, with D possibly being TRBD1 or TRBD2 (5 bases each). The CDR3 has 14 amino acids. V gave up 7 bases and J gave up 4 bases, with 14 bases separating them. Germline CDR1 is SQVTM and CDR2 is ANQGSEA. The chain's CDR3 is CSGLTGAGANVLTF. CDR3 DNA: TGCAGCGGACTAACAGGTGCCGGGGCCAACGTCCTGACTTTC.

This clonotype was counted a few times. The V call is TRBV4-3, the J call TRBJ2-1, with TRBD2 identical over 12 bases. The ends lost 3 bases at V and 4 bases at J; junction bases unmatched: 1. The CDR3 is 15 amino acids. In germline, CDR1 is LGHNA, CDR2 YSLEER. The CDR3 coding sequence is TGCGCCAGCAGCCACGGGACTAGCGGGTACAATGAGCAGTTCTTC. Translated: CASSHGTSGYNEQFF.

This chain joins TRBV28 and TRBJ2-5, with 8 bases aligning to TRBD2. Germline lookup yields CDR1 MDHEN and CDR2 SYDVKM. The CDR3 loop spans 13 amino acids. V shed 7 bases, J shed 2 bases, and the junction held 3 bases outside the gene matches. CDR3 in DNA: TGTGCCAGCACAACTAGCGGACAAGAGACCCAGTACTTC. It codes for CASTTSGQETQYF.